Listed here are 27 T cell receptor beta chains from one sample, sequenced in a study of CD8+ T cells in alopecia areata. RNA extraction was followed by reverse transcription into cDNA, which acted as the sequencing template. Assay used: immunoSEQ multiplex PCR; TCRdb lists only in-frame clones, some missing. The sample yields 25,000 or so clones, approximately 52% seen once. Sample: NKG2D-high CD8+ T cells sorted from blood. The origin of the receptors is a human donor with alopecia areata.

The chain recombines TRBV5-1 with TRBJ2-7; D ambiguous. There are 16 residues in the CDR3. V lost 0 bases to trimming and J lost 0 bases, with 13 bases between them. Looked up from germline, CDR1 is SGHRS and CDR2 is YFSETQ. DNA of the CDR3: TGCGCCAGCAGCTTGGTAACCGGACGAAGCTCCTACGAGCAGTACTTC. Translated: CASSLVTGRSSYEQYF. The whole variable domain, remainder taken from reference TRBV5-1 and TRBJ2-7, is KAGVTQTPRYLIKTRGQQVTLSCSPISGHRSVSWYQQTPGQGLQFLFEYFSETQRNKGNFPGRFSGRQFSNSRSEMNVSTLELGDSALYLCASSLVTGRSSYEQYFGPGTRLTVT.

This clone has more than one count but fewer than ten. It differs at one base from a far larger clone, so likely a read error. V is TRBV5-5 and J is TRBJ2-3; TRBD1 might be the D (5 bases). CDR3 length: 14 amino acids. Germline CDR1 SGHKS, CDR2 YYEKEE (reference sequence). V lost 0 bases to trimming and J lost 0 bases, with 5 bases between them. The CDR3, as DNA: TGTGCCAGCAGCTTGGGACAGAGCACAGATACGCAGTATTTT. It codes for CASSLGQSTDTQYF.

J is TRBJ1-5 and V is TRBV13; 8 nucleotides agree with TRBD1. CDR3 length equals 13 residues. V shed 6 bases and J 7 bases; nucleotides not matched to a gene: 5. The V gene's germline CDR1 is PRHDT and CDR2 FYEKMQ (reference sequence). The CDR3 DNA reads as TGTGCCAGCAGGGACAGGGCTCGGCAGCCCCAGCATTTT. This encodes CASRDRARQPQHF.

The chain recombines TRBV5-6 with TRBJ2-5; 9 nucleotides match TRBD2. The better agreement between TRBJ2-7 and the DNA end casts doubt on the J call. Germline V CDR1 and CDR2: SGHDT, YYEEEE. This CDR3 is 14 amino acids long. The CDR3 DNA follows: TGTGCCAGCAGCCCCGGGACTAGCACCTACGAGCAGTACTTC. Translating gives CASSPGTSTYEQYF.

The V call is TRBV27, the J call TRBJ2-7; 7 bases map to TRBD1. CDR3 length equals 14 residues. With V trimmed by 8 bases and J by 6 bases, 13 bases remained unmatched. The germline CDR1 and CDR2 sequences are MNHEY and SMNVEV (reference sequence). The CDR3 sequence: CASAWIGTVLEQYF. CDR3 bases: TGTGCCAGCGCCTGGATAGGGACAGTTCTCGAGCAGTACTTC.

V and J are TRBV7-3 and TRBJ2-3; maybe TRBD1 (6 bases). V was pared by 4 bases and J by 0 bases, with 14 bases between. CDR1 and CDR2 (germline): SGHTA, FQGTGA. The CDR3 covers 16 residues. CDR3 in DNA: TGTGCCAGCAGCTCTGTCGACAGGACCAGCACAGATACGCAGTATTTT. Amino acid sequence: CASSSVDRTSTDTQYF.

The V call is TRBV4-2, the J call TRBJ2-1, with TRBD2 as a possible D gene (6 bases). In germline, CDR1 is LGHNA, CDR2 YNFKEQ. This CDR3 spans 18 amino acids. The ends were cut back, 0 bases at V and 0 bases at J, with 15 bases in the middle. The CDR3 sequence is CASSQEQASESSYNEQFF. The DNA of the CDR3 is TGTGCCAGCAGCCAAGAGCAGGCTAGCGAGAGCTCCTACAATGAGCAGTTCTTC.

This clone was detected a few times. The DNA of the CDR3 is TGTGCCAGCAGTCTGGGACTGGTTAGCTCCAAGTACTTC. Translation gives CASSLGLVSSKYF. The chain uses TRBV27 and TRBJ2-5, with a possible D match to TRBD2 (6 bases). Trimming removed 5 bases at V and 12 bases at J, with 19 bases between. The germline V gene has CDR1 MNHEY and CDR2 SMNVEV (reference sequence). There are 13 residues in the CDR3.

The chain recombines TRBV11-2 with TRBJ2-3, with D uncertain. Germline assignment: CDR1 SGHAT and CDR2 FQNNGV. The CDR3 extends over 17 amino acids. Trimming took off 0 bases at V and 2 bases at J, with 15 bases between the two ends. CDR3 DNA: TGTGCCAGCAGCTTAGAGCCCACTCCCTTTTACACAGATACGCAGTATTTT. Translating it yields CASSLEPTPFYTDTQYF.

The chain uses TRBV5-4 and TRBJ2-1; D not certain. Trimming left V 1 base short and J 7 bases short, with 15 bases between. This CDR3 contains 15 residues. Germline V gene sequence: CDR1 SGHNT, CDR2 YYREEE (reference sequence). Written as DNA, the CDR3 is TGTGCCAGCAGCTTGACCCGACGGAAACAAAATGAGCAGTTCTTC. Translation: CASSLTRRKQNEQFF.

This clone has more than one count but fewer than ten. The chain combines TRBV7-6 with TRBJ2-7; 8 bases map to TRBD1. The CDR3 contains 16 residues. V gave up 0 bases and J gave up 2 bases; unmatched junction bases: 6. Germline CDR1 reads SGHVS; CDR2 reads FNYEAQ. The CDR3 spells CASSLAQGAGTYEQYF. The CDR3 DNA sequence: TGTGCCAGCAGCTTAGCCCAGGGGGCGGGGACCTACGAGCAGTACTTC. The full variable domain, with the rest looked up from reference TRBV7-6 and TRBJ2-7, is GAGVSQSPRYKVTKRGQDVALRCDPISGHVSLYWYRQALGQGPEFLTYFNYEAQQDKSGLPNDRFSAERPEGSISTLTIQRTEQRDSAMYRCASSLAQGAGTYEQYFGPGTRLTVT.

V gene TRBV19 combines with J gene TRBJ2-1; 10 bases align to TRBD2. Trimming took 7 bases from V and 7 from J; bases not matched to a gene: 10. In germline, CDR1 is LNHDA, CDR2 SQIVND (reference sequence). This CDR3 has 15 residues. The CDR3 is CASTVTSGSLNEQFF. The CDR3 coding sequence is TGTGCCAGTACCGTGACTAGCGGGTCTTTAAATGAGCAGTTCTTC.

This clone was seen a few times. The V call is TRBV2, the J call TRBJ2-7; tentatively, D is TRBD2 (6 bases). The CDR3 has 13 amino acids. Looked up from germline, CDR1 is SNHLY and CDR2 is FYNNEI. Trimming took 8 bases from V and 3 from J, leaving 14 bases between them. The CDR3 DNA follows: TGTGCCAGCGGGCGGGGCTGGGGCTACGAGCAGTACTTC. As protein: CASGRGWGYEQYF.

The chain has TRBV2 and TRBJ1-5; D is unresolved. The CDR3 has 16 residues. CDR1 is SNHLY, CDR2 FYNNEI, per germline. V was cut by 2 bases and J by 2 bases, with 13 bases left in between. The DNA of the CDR3 is TGTGCCAGCAGTGAACCTCGTGGAATCGGCAATCAGCCCCAGCATTTT. This gives the protein CASSEPRGIGNQPQHF.

The chain employs TRBV14 and TRBJ2-7; D may be TRBD1 or TRBD2 (5 bases each). Germline V gene lookup returns CDR1 SGHDN and CDR2 FVKESK. This CDR3 has 12 residues. Trimming shortened V by 4 bases and J by 6 bases, and 10 bases separated the two germline ends. The CDR3 coding sequence is TGTGCCAGCAGCCCAGGGAGTACCGAGCAGTACTTC. This translates into CASSPGSTEQYF.

The rearrangement links TRBV30 to TRBJ2-1; a weak D match, TRBD2 (6 bases). The CDR3 sequence is 13 residues long. V lost 0 bases and J 4 bases, leaving 7 bases between the germline ends. In germline, CDR1 is GTSNPN, CDR2 SVGIG (reference sequence). The CDR3 is CAWSVGGYNEQFF. CDR3 DNA: TGTGCCTGGAGTGTCGGGGGATACAATGAGCAGTTCTTC.

This chain connects TRBV19 to TRBJ2-2, with TRBD2 identical over 9 bases. Germline CDR1 LNHDA, CDR2 SQIVND (reference sequence). There are 15 residues in the CDR3. V was clipped by 2 bases and J by 2 bases; unmatched bases: 0. The CDR3 loop is CASSILAGNTGELFF. For the CDR3, the DNA is TGTGCCAGTAGTATACTAGCGGGAAACACCGGGGAGCTGTTTTTT. The full variable domain, completed using reference TRBV19 and TRBJ2-2, is DGGITQSPKYLFRKEGQNVTLSCEQNLNHDAMYWYRQDPGQGLRLIYYSQIVNDFQKGDIAEGYSVSREKKESFPLTVTSAQKNPTAFYLCASSILAGNTGELFFGEGSRLTVL.

This clone turned up a few times. The chain has TRBV27 and TRBJ2-7, with 11 bases fitting TRBD2. Germline V gives CDR1 MNHEY, CDR2 SMNVEV (reference sequence). Unmatched junction bases numbered 10, after V lost 3 bases and J lost 6 bases. CDR3 length: 16 amino acids. The CDR3 coding sequence is TGTGCCAGCAGTTTCGTAGCGGGAGGGCCATGGGCCGAGCAGTACTTC. Protein sequence: CASSFVAGGPWAEQYF.

There are a few counts of this clone. This chain joins TRBV4-1 and TRBJ1-5, with 7 bases lining up with TRBD1. CDR3 size: 19 residues. The V gene end was trimmed by 3 bases and the J gene end by 0 bases; junction bases not matched to a gene: 14. Germline V lookup: CDR1 MGHRA, CDR2 YSYEKL. In DNA, the CDR3 is TGCGCCAGCAGCCACCGCGCCGGGACAGAAAATTATAGCAATCAGCCCCAGCATTTT. Translated, it gives CASSHRAGTENYSNQPQHF.

This clone has only one observation. This sequence joins TRBV27 and TRBJ2-1; perhaps TRBD2 as D (6 bases). Trimming left V 7 bases short and J 5 bases short, with 12 bases between. The CDR3 has 13 amino acids. The V gene's germline CDR1 is MNHEY and CDR2 SMNVEV (reference sequence). The CDR3 reads CASNRLANNEQFF. Written as DNA, the CDR3 is TGTGCCAGCAACCGGCTAGCGAACAATGAGCAGTTCTTC.

This clone was detected only a few times. The rearrangement joins TRBV4-1 to TRBJ2-7; 10 bases are a match to TRBD2. Germline assignment: CDR1 MGHRA and CDR2 YSYEKL. The length of the CDR3 is 16 residues. V shed 0 bases, J shed 0 bases, and the junction held 2 bases outside the gene matches. This CDR3 reads CASSQEPSGSSYEQYF. CDR3 DNA sequence: TGCGCCAGCAGCCAAGAACCTAGCGGGAGCTCCTACGAGCAGTACTTC.

The chain recombines TRBV7-6 with TRBJ2-7; tentatively, D is TRBD1 (6 bases). This CDR3 spans 14 amino acids. V gave up 5 bases and J gave up 3 bases, with 14 bases separating them. Germline V gives CDR1 SGHVS, CDR2 FNYEAQ. The CDR3 reads CASSPSGQFYEQYF. CDR3 bases: TGTGCCAGCAGCCCCTCCGGACAGTTCTACGAGCAGTACTTC.

The chain couples TRBV19 to TRBJ2-7; 9 bases are shared with TRBD2. With 1 base clipped from V and 5 bases from J, the junction kept 6 bases outside the gene matches. The CDR3 length is 15 residues. Germline CDR1 is LNHDA and CDR2 is SQIVND (reference sequence). The CDR3 region has the DNA TGTGCCAGTAGTATAGGGGTAGCGGGAGCCCACGAGCAGTACTTC. Translating it yields CASSIGVAGAHEQYF.

The chain joins TRBV5-6 to TRBJ1-2, with TRBD1 identical over 12 bases. The V gene's germline CDR1 is SGHDT and CDR2 YYEEEE. Germline trimming cut 4 bases from V and 7 bases from J; bases unmatched to any gene: 5. CDR3 size: 14 residues. CDR3 amino acids: CASSAGQGAVGYTF. The CDR3 bases are TGTGCCAGCAGCGCGGGACAGGGGGCGGTTGGCTACACCTTC.

The chain employs TRBV29-1 and TRBJ1-4, with no clear D. Between the trimmed V and J ends, which lost 2 bases and 6 bases, there was a span of 16 bases. Germline V lookup: CDR1 SQVTM, CDR2 ANQGSEA. The CDR3 extends over 15 amino acids. The CDR3 is CSVELGSSLHEKLFF. The CDR3 nucleotides are TGCAGCGTTGAATTAGGGTCCTCACTTCATGAAAAACTGTTTTTT.

This chain uses TRBV30 with TRBJ1-1; no clear D gene. CDR3 length equals 11 residues. The germline gives CDR1 GTSNPN, CDR2 SVGIG (reference sequence). V shed 5 bases and J shed 5 bases, with 9 bases lying between them. CDR3 sequence (DNA): TGTGCCTGGGGAGGGTTGACTGAAGCTTTCTTT. It codes for CAWGGLTEAFF. Variable domain in full (rest from reference TRBV30 and TRBJ1-1): SQTIHQWPATLVQPVGSPLSLECTVEGTSNPNLYWYRQAAGRGLQLLFYSVGIGQISSEVPQNLSASRPQDRQFILSSKKLLLSDSGFYLCAWGGLTEAFFGQGTRLTVV.

This clone was picked up a small number of times. The CDR3 nucleotides are TGCAGCGTTCAGGACAGGATCTACGAGCAGTACTTC. Its translation: CSVQDRIYEQYF. The chain links TRBV29-1 to TRBJ2-7; 7 nucleotides align to TRBD1. From germline, CDR1 is SQVTM and CDR2 ANQGSEA. This CDR3 is built from 12 residues. V shed 5 bases and J 3 bases; nucleotides not matched to a gene: 4.